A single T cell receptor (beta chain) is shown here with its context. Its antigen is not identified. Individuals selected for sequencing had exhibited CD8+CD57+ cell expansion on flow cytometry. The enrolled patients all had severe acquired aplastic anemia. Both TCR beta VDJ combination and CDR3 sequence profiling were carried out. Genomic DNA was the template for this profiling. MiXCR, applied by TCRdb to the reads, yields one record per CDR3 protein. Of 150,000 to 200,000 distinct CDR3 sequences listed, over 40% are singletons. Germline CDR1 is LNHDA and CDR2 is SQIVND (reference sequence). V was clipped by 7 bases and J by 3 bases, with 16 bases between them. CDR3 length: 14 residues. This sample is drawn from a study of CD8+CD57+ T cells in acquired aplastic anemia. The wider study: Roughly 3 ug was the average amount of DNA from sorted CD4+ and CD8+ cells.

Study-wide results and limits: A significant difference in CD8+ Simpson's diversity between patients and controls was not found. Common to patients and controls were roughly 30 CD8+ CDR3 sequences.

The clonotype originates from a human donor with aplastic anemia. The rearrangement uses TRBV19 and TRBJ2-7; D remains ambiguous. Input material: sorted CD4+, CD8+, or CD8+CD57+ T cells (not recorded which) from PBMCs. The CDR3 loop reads CASNPSPGGYEQYF. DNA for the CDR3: TGTGCCAGTAACCCTTCCCCCGGTGGCTACGAGCAGTACTTC.